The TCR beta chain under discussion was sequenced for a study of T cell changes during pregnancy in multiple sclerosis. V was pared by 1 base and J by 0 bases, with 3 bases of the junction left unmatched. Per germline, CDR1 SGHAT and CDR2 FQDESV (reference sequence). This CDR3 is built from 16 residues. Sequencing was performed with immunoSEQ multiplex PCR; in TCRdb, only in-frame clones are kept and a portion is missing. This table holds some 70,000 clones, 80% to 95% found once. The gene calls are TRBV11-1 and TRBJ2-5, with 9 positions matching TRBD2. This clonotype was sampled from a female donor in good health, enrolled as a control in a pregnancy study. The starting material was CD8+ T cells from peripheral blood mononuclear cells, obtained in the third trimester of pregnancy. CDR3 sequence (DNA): TGTGCCAGCAGCTTAGTTGCGGGGGGGTACCAAGAGACCCAGTACTTC. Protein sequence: CASSLVAGGYQETQYF.